The clone carrying this T cell receptor beta chain was seen just once. The data were produced by immunoSEQ multiplex PCR, yet TCRdb's version contains in-frame clones alone and is incomplete. Of 190,000 or so clones listed, 80% to 95% were seen once; the top ten hold approximately 1.5%. Germline CDR1 is SNHLY and CDR2 is FYNNEI. V was shortened by 2 bases and J by 6 bases, with 10 bases between the two germline ends. CDR3 length equals 13 residues. This sample is part of a study of control samples from healthy donors and cancer patients. This chain joins TRBV2 and TRBJ1-2, with no clear D. The clonotype originates from a man in his late teens or twenties in good health. The source material was blood. In DNA form, the CDR3 reads TGTGCCAGCAGTGAATTGCGGGCTGATGGCTACACCTTC. Translating gives CASSELRADGYTF.